This is a list of T cell receptor beta chains from one sample in a study of T cells in Graves' hyperthyroidism and ophthalmopathy. One entry per CDR3 protein results from TCRdb running MiXCR on the multiplex PCR reads. The table records around 600,000 distinct CDR3 sequences, 14% of them present only once. The sample taken for sequencing was blood. Receptors were obtained from a woman under 30 with Graves' ophthalmopathy. Each CDR3 is given with its conserved first and last residue. Each record gives: D gene, V gene, clone size, J gene, CDR3 protein, CDR3 DNA. A D gene is named only where the DNA matches it firmly. Some rows mark clone size as missing; the rest say once, few, many or name a class of expanded clone.

TRBD2	TRBV20-1	few	TRBJ2-3	CSAISGRKSDTQYF	TGCAGTGCTATTAGCGGGAGAAAGTCAGATACGCAGTATTTT
NA	TRBV6-2/TRBV6-3	few	TRBJ2-2	CASSYRAGKNTGELFF	TGTGCCAGCAGTTACCGCGCAGGCAAGAACACCGGGGAGCTGTTTTTT
TRBD2	TRBV7-3	many	TRBJ2-1	CASSLNPSGRDEQFF	TGTGCCAGCAGCTTAAACCCTAGCGGGAGGGATGAGCAGTTCTTC
TRBD1	TRBV20-1	many	TRBJ1-1	CSYRGTEAFF	TGCAGTTACAGGGGCACTGAAGCTTTCTTT
NA	TRBV12-3/TRBV12-4	many	TRBJ1-1	CASRLNIEAFF	TGTGCCAGCAGGTTAAACATTGAAGCTTTCTTT
NA	TRBV29-1	many	TRBJ1-1	CSVQRTTEAFF	TGCAGCGTGCAAAGGACCACTGAAGCTTTCTTT
NA	TRBV3-1	many	TRBJ1-1	CASSFGEVNTEAFF	TGTGCCAGCAGCTTTGGAGAGGTGAACACTGAAGCTTTCTTT
NA	TRBV6-1	NA	TRBJ1-5	CASSPALVQPQHF	TGTGCCAGCAGTCCAGCCCTCGTACAGCCCCAGCATTTT
NA	TRBV19	NA	TRBJ1-2	CASSIDRYGYTF	TGTGCCAGTAGTATAGACCGCTATGGCTACACCTTC
NA	TRBV7-9	few	TRBJ1-3	CASSPPAWFFSGNTIYF	TGTGCCAGCAGCCCTCCCGCGTGGTTTTTCTCTGGAAACACCATATATTTT
TRBD1	TRBV3-1	many	TRBJ2-1	CASSQGTGRGYNEQFF	TGTGCCAGCAGCCAGGGGACAGGGAGGGGCTACAATGAGCAGTTCTTC
NA	TRBV28	NA	TRBJ2-1	CASSLEQEVDNEQFF	TGTGCCAGCAGTTTGGAACAGGAAGTGGACAATGAGCAGTTCTTC
NA	TRBV28	many	TRBJ2-5	CASSSTGSGETQYF	TGTGCCAGCAGTTCTACAGGGAGCGGAGAGACCCAGTACTTC
NA	TRBV20-1	NA	TRBJ2-2	CSARPGITYTGELFF	TGCAGTGCTCGCCCGGGGATTACATACACCGGGGAGCTGTTTTTT
TRBD1	TRBV6-1	NA	TRBJ1-1	CASRPQGQGAQAFF	TGTGCCAGCAGGCCCCAAGGACAGGGGGCTCAGGCTTTCTTT
TRBD2	TRBV4-1	many	TRBJ2-1	CASSQASGGYNEQFF	TGCGCCAGCAGCCAAGCTAGCGGGGGATACAATGAGCAGTTCTTC
TRBD2	TRBV9	few	TRBJ2-1	CASSAWTSGHYNEQFF	TGTGCCAGCAGCGCCTGGACTAGCGGACACTACAATGAGCAGTTCTTC
TRBD2	TRBV20-1	NA	TRBJ2-1	CSAQKREDLRNEQFF	TGCAGTGCTCAGAAGCGGGAGGACCTTCGTAATGAGCAGTTCTTC
NA	TRBV12-3/TRBV12-4	few	TRBJ2-1	CASILRGRVGSSYNEQFF	TGTGCCAGCATCCTAAGGGGCCGCGTCGGGAGCTCCTACAATGAGCAGTTCTTC
NA	TRBV2	few	TRBJ1-1	CASIGQLSTEAFF	TGTGCCAGCATCGGACAGCTGAGCACTGAAGCTTTCTTT
NA	TRBV5-5	few	TRBJ2-5	CASSFGPGQETQYF	TGTGCCAGCAGCTTTGGGCCAGGTCAAGAGACCCAGTACTTC
NA	TRBV4-3	NA	TRBJ2-2	CASSRSRGRGTGELFF	TGCGCCAGCAGCCGATCTAGGGGAAGGGGCACCGGGGAGCTGTTTTTT
NA	TRBV6-1	many	TRBJ2-1	CASSEGLGNNEQFF	TGTGCCAGCAGTGAAGGTCTGGGAAACAATGAGCAGTTCTTC
TRBD2	TRBV7-3	NA	TRBJ2-3	CASSPGTSGSSDTQYF	TGTGCCAGCAGCCCGGGGACTAGCGGGAGTTCAGATACGCAGTATTTT
TRBD1	TRBV6-6	many	TRBJ2-3	CASSLLDRGASTDTQYF	TGTGCCAGCAGTTTACTGGACAGGGGTGCTAGCACAGATACGCAGTATTTT
TRBD2	TRBV28	many	TRBJ2-7	CASSLLQGGRALYEQYF	TGTGCCAGCAGTTTACTCCAAGGCGGGAGGGCCTTGTACGAGCAGTACTTC
NA	TRBV19	few	TRBJ1-1	CASSILRGRTEAFF	TGTGCCAGTAGTATTCTTCGGGGGCGGACTGAAGCTTTCTTT
NA	TRBV10-3	NA	TRBJ1-4	CAISDGVKLFF	TGTGCCATCAGTGATGGTGTGAAACTGTTTTTT
NA	TRBV9	NA	TRBJ2-2	CASSVSTNTGELFF	TGTGCCAGCAGCGTATCTACAAACACCGGGGAGCTGTTTTTT
NA	TRBV10-3	few	TRBJ1-4	CAIRDRNEKLFF	TGTGCCATTCGTGACAGGAATGAAAAACTGTTTTTT
NA	TRBV10-2	few	TRBJ1-1	CASNSGGSEAFF	TGCGCCAGCAATTCCGGGGGGAGCGAAGCTTTCTTT